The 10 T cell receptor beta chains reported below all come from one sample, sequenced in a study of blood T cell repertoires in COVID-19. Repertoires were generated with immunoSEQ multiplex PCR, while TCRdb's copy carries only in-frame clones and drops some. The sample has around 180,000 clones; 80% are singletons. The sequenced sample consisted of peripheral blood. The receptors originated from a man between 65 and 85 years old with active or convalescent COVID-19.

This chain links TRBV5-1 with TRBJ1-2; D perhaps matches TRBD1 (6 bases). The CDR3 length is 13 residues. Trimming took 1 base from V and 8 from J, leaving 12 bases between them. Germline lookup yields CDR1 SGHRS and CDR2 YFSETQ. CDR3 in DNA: TGCGCCAGCAGCTTGCTAGGGGGTAGGGGCTACACCTTC. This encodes CASSLLGGRGYTF.

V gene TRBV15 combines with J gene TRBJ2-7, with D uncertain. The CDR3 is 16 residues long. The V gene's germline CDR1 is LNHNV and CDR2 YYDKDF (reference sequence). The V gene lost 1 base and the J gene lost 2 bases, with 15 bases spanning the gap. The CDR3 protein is CATSRVSVGGTYEQYF. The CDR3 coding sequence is TGTGCCACCAGCAGAGTTTCTGTTGGCGGAACCTACGAGCAGTACTTC.

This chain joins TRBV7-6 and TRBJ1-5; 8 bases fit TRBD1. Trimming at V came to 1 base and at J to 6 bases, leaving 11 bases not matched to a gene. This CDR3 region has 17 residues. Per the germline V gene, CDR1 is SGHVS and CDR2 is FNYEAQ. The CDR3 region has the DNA TGTGCCAGCAGCTTAGAGGGGGGCGGACAGGGTGGTCAGCCCCAGCATTTT. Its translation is CASSLEGGGQGGQPQHF.

CDR3 protein: CASSLAPTGLREQYF. The CDR3 bases are TGTGCCAGCAGCTTGGCGCCGACAGGGCTACGCGAGCAGTACTTC. The J gene is TRBJ2-7, the V gene TRBV11-2; TRBD1 aligns across 7 bases. V shed 3 bases, J shed 6 bases, and the junction held 11 bases outside the gene matches. CDR1 and CDR2 from the germline V gene are SGHAT and FQNNGV. The CDR3 loop spans 15 amino acids.

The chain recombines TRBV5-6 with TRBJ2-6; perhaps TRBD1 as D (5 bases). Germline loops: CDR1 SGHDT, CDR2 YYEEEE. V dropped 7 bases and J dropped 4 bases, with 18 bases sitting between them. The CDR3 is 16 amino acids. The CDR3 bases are TGTGCCAGCTCATCTCCACAGGCTTCAGGGGCCAACGTCCTGACTTTC. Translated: CASSSPQASGANVLTF. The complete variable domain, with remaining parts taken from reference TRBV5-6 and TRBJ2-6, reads DAGVTQSPTHLIKTRGQQVTLRCSPKSGHDTVSWYQQALGQGPQFIFQYYEEEERQRGNFPDRFSGHQFPNYSSELNVNALLLGDSALYLCASSSPQASGANVLTFGAGSRLTVL.

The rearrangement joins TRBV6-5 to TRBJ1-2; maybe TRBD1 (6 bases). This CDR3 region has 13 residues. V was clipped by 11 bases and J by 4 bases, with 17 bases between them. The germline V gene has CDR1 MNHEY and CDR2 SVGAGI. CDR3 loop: CAGSRQDIYGYTF. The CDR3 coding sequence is TGTGCCGGGTCGAGACAGGATATCTATGGCTACACCTTC.

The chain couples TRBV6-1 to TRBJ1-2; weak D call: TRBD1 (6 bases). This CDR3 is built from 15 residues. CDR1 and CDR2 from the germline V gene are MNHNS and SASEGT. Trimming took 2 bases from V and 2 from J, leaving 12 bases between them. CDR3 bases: TGTGCCAGCAGTGAACGAGGGACAATCAACTATGGCTACACCTTC. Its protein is CASSERGTINYGYTF.

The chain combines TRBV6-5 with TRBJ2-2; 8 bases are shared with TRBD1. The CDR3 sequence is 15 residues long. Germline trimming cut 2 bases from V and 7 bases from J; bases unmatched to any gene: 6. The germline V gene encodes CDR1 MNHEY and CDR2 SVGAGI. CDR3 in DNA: TGTGCCAGCAGTTACCGGACAGGGACGGTCGGGGAGCTGTTTTTT. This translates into CASSYRTGTVGELFF.

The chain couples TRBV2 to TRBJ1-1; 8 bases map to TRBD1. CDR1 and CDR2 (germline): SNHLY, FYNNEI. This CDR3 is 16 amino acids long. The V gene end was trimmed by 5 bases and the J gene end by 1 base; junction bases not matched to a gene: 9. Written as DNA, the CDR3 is TGTGCCAGCAGTTACGACAGGGGTAGGGGGAACACTGAAGCTTTCTTT. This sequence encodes CASSYDRGRGNTEAFF. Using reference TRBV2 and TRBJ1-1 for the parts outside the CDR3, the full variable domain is EPEVTQTPSHQVTQMGQEVILRCVPISNHLYFYWYRQILGQKVEFLVSFYNNEISEKSEIFDDQFSVERPDGSNFTLKIRSTKLEDSAMYFCASSYDRGRGNTEAFFGQGTRLTVV.

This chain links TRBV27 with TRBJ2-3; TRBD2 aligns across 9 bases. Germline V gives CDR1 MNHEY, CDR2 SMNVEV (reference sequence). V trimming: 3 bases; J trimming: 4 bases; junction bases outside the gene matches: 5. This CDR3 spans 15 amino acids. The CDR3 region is CASSFAGGPADTQYF. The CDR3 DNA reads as TGTGCCAGCAGTTTCGCGGGGGGGCCGGCAGATACGCAGTATTTT.